This record concerns one TCR beta chain sequence. Its antigen is currently unknown. This sample was taken from a study of a mutant IDH1 vaccine in newly diagnosed glioma. Study overall: Vaccination began 4-6 weeks post radiotherapy alone, or with temozolomide cycles. Patients were pretreated with radiotherapy, temozolomide, or both, mostly both.

Time point defined: week 11, during vaccination. All doses held 300 ug of mutant IDH1 20-mer peptide, with topical imiquimod. Trimming removed 0 bases at V and 0 bases at J, with 8 bases between. The CDR3 length is 15 residues. CDR1 is SGHNT and CDR2 is YYREEE in the germline V gene (reference sequence). Sequenced by immunoSEQ multiplex PCR; TCRdb stores in-frame clones only, minus some. Of 60,000 to 75,000 clones in the sample, more than 80% are singletons; the top ten hold around 3.5%. Sequenced material: PBMCs, taken from a glioma patient whose treatment included an IDH1 peptide vaccine. This receptor was obtained from a young man with glioma. The chain joins TRBV5-4 to TRBJ2-3; D call uncertain. In nucleotides, the CDR3 is TGTGCCAGCAGCTTGGAGGTCACTAGCACAGATACGCAGTATTTT. Protein product: CASSLEVTSTDTQYF.